The next 16 T cell receptor beta chains were all read from a single sample in a study of post-analysis software for immune sequencing data. Overall study findings and caveats: Four or five TRBV segments were more frequent in patients than controls; TRBV5-6, TRBV5-1 and TRBV20-1 belonged to this group.

cDNA libraries of TCR beta carried unique molecular identifiers. MiXCR, applied by TCRdb to the PCR reads, yields one record per CDR3 protein. Found here are roughly 410,000 distinct CDR3 sequences, roughly 36% of them singletons; the top ten hold about an eighth. These receptors have no known antigen. The sample comprised blood. Source of these receptors: a girl aged 5-17 years with multiple sclerosis.

This clonotype occurred many times. The chain uses TRBV20-1 and TRBJ2-4; TRBD2 is a possible D gene (5 bases). This CDR3 spans 12 amino acids. Germline CDR1 reads DFQATT; CDR2 reads SNEGSKA (reference sequence). Between the trimmed V and J ends, which lost 4 bases and 7 bases, there was a span of 11 bases. CDR3 sequence reads: CSAIHGDNIQYF. The DNA of the CDR3 is TGCAGTGCTATCCACGGGGATAACATTCAGTACTTC.

This clonotype was seen only a few times. The V gene is TRBV20-1, the J gene TRBJ1-1; TRBD1 matches 12 bases. The germline gives CDR1 DFQATT, CDR2 SNEGSKA (reference sequence). This CDR3 spans 12 amino acids. V was pared by 5 bases and J by 9 bases, with 4 bases of the junction left unmatched. The DNA for the CDR3 is TGCAGTGCTCTCCGGGACAGGGGGCAAGCTTTCTTT. This sequence encodes CSALRDRGQAFF.

The genes are TRBV27 and TRBJ2-1; D is ambiguous. Trimming cost V 2 bases and J 10 bases, with 15 bases left between them. The CDR3 is made up of 14 amino acids. In germline, CDR1 is MNHEY, CDR2 SMNVEV (reference sequence). Here the CDR3 DNA reads TGTGCCAGCAGTTTACTGTCTAGGACGATCGAGCAGTTCTTC. Protein product: CASSLLSRTIEQFF.

This chain links TRBV7-9 with TRBJ1-1; D might be TRBD1 (5 bases). Germline V gives CDR1 SEHNR, CDR2 FQNEAQ (reference sequence). CDR3 length: 13 amino acids. V dropped 4 bases and J dropped 10 bases, with 16 bases sitting between them. CDR3 loop: CASSSSMGQGAFF. The CDR3 DNA reads as TGTGCCAGCAGCTCCTCCATGGGGCAGGGAGCTTTCTTT.

This clonotype is classed as medium-sized (0.01 to 0.1%). The J gene is TRBJ2-7, the V gene TRBV5-4; perhaps TRBD2 as D (6 bases). This CDR3 contains 12 residues. Trimming removed 3 bases from V and 5 bases from J, with 9 bases in between. Per germline, CDR1 SGHNT and CDR2 YYREEE (reference sequence). CDR3 loop: CASSSGEHEQYF. The CDR3 DNA reads as TGTGCCAGCAGCTCGGGGGAGCACGAGCAGTACTTC.

This clonotype has just a few counts. V and J are TRBV4-2 and TRBJ2-3; 9 bases agree with TRBD2. The CDR3 sequence is 16 residues long. The trim removed 1 base at V and 1 base at J, leaving 3 bases unmatched. Germline V gives CDR1 LGHNA, CDR2 YNFKEQ. The CDR3 bases are TGTGCCAGCAGCCAAGTGGCTAGCGGGGGCACAGATACGCAGTATTTT. Translation: CASSQVASGGTDTQYF.

The gene calls are TRBV7-2 and TRBJ2-1; 12 bases match TRBD2. The CDR3 length is 16 residues. V gave up 5 bases and J gave up 6 bases; unmatched junction bases: 8. Germline V CDR1 and CDR2: SGHTA, FQGNSA. CDR3 region: CASSPKLAGGSNEQFF. CDR3 DNA: TGTGCCAGCAGCCCCAAACTAGCGGGGGGATCCAATGAGCAGTTCTTC.

CDR3 sequence: CSARSHVGQPQHF. The CDR3 bases are TGCAGTGCTAGATCACACGTCGGTCAGCCCCAGCATTTT. V gene TRBV20-1 combines with J gene TRBJ1-5; D uncertain. Trimming stripped 2 bases from V and 6 bases from J, with 11 bases between. The CDR3 has 13 residues. The V gene's germline CDR1 is DFQATT and CDR2 SNEGSKA (reference sequence).

The chain employs TRBV11-2 and TRBJ1-1; D gene unclear. The V gene's germline CDR1 is SGHAT and CDR2 FQNNGV. The length of the CDR3 is 13 residues. V lost 2 bases and J 7 bases, leaving 11 bases between the germline ends. The CDR3: CASSLRIRGEAFF. CDR3 bases: TGTGCCAGCAGCTTACGGATCCGCGGTGAAGCTTTCTTT.

The chain is built from TRBV4-1 and TRBJ2-7; D is perhaps TRBD1 (5 bases). CDR3 length: 13 residues. Germline V gene data show CDR1 as MGHRA and CDR2 as YSYEKL. The V gene lost 5 bases and the J gene lost 6 bases, with 14 bases spanning the gap. CDR3 sequence (DNA): TGCGCCAGCAGCTCACCCTCCCAGGGCGAGCAGTACTTC. It yields the protein CASSSPSQGEQYF.

This clonotype has ten or more counts. The chain carries TRBV6-5 and TRBJ2-7, with 7 bases aligning to TRBD1. The CDR3 is 12 amino acids. Germline CDR1 reads MNHEY; CDR2 reads SVGAGI. The J segment lost 7 bases and the V segment lost 5 bases, leaving 5 bases of the junction unmatched. For the CDR3, the DNA is TGTGCCAGCAGTCGAGCAGGGGGAGAGCAGTACTTC. It yields the protein CASSRAGGEQYF.

The table lists this clonotype with a few counts. Written as DNA, the CDR3 is TGTGCCACCGGAGAATTGGGGGCCGGGGCCAACGTCCTGACTTTC. Translated: CATGELGAGANVLTF. V gene TRBV27 combines with J gene TRBJ2-6; tentative D call: TRBD1 (6 bases). Germline V gene data show CDR1 as MNHEY and CDR2 as SMNVEV (reference sequence). Trimming removed 10 bases at V and 4 bases at J, with 17 bases between. This CDR3 comprises 15 residues.

The CDR3 coding sequence is TGTGCCAGCAGCTCACAGGGCTACTCCTACGAGCAGTACTTC. As protein: CASSSQGYSYEQYF. The chain couples TRBV7-9 to TRBJ2-7; perhaps TRBD1 as D (6 bases). CDR3 size: 14 residues. CDR1 is SEHNR and CDR2 is FQNEAQ in the germline V gene (reference sequence). With 4 bases removed from V and 0 bases from J, the gap between germline ends came to 10 bases.

The J gene is TRBJ2-5, the V gene TRBV20-1; possibly TRBD1 or TRBD2 for D (6 bases each). V lost 6 bases and J 5 bases, leaving 16 bases between the germline ends. CDR3 length: 13 residues. Germline CDR1 reads DFQATT; CDR2 reads SNEGSKA (reference sequence). The CDR3 DNA reads TGCAGTGCCAACTGGGGGGCCAGGGAGACCCAGTACTTC. Translation: CSANWGARETQYF.

The chain couples TRBV5-6 to TRBJ1-5; tentatively, D is TRBD1 (5 bases). The CDR3 is made up of 16 amino acids. CDR1 and CDR2 (germline): SGHDT, YYEEEE. V was shortened by 1 base and J by 4 bases, with 15 bases between the two germline ends. CDR3 sequence (DNA): TGTGCCAGCAGCTTGTCTGAAAGGGAGGGGAATCAGCCCCAGCATTTT. It specifies CASSLSEREGNQPQHF.

V is TRBV5-5 and J is TRBJ1-3; tentatively, D is TRBD1 (5 bases). Germline V gene sequence: CDR1 SGHKS, CDR2 YYEKEE (reference sequence). The CDR3 is 16 residues long. Trimming left V 2 bases short and J 0 bases short, with 12 bases between. The CDR3 nucleotides are TGTGCCAGCAGCTTACCTACCGGGACCTCTGGAAACACCATATATTTT. It codes for CASSLPTGTSGNTIYF. The entire variable domain, with the rest obtained from reference TRBV5-5 and TRBJ1-3, is as follows: DAGVTQSPTHLIKTRGQQVTLRCSPISGHKSVSWYQQVLGQGPQFIFQYYEKEERGRGNFPDRFSARQFPNYSSELNVNALLLGDSALYLCASSLPTGTSGNTIYFGEGSWLTVV.